This T cell receptor beta chain was identified in a study of blood T cell repertoires in COVID-19. Study overall: Researchers got acute and convalescent COVID-19 samples from the United States, Italy and Spain. PBMCs, B-cell-depleted T cells, or T cells were the source of the cDNA or gDNA that made up the material.

This clone was counted between two and nine times. Enrolment of Seattle patients took place during active infection, and they were followed longitudinally. J lost 7 bases, V lost 0 bases, and 6 bases had no gene match. Germline assignment: CDR1 SGHRS and CDR2 YFSETQ. The CDR3 is made up of 14 amino acids. How the authors handled the data: For nucleated cells, counts were estimated from reference gene primer amplification. Measured with immunoSEQ multiplex PCR; TCRdb has only the in-frame clones, and not every one. D and trimming come from the DNA, and the V and J calls and clone size come from that table. This table has around 290,000 clones, about 88% appearing once.

Sequences were obtained from peripheral blood. This sequence was found in an older woman with COVID-19, enrolled during active disease. The chain employs TRBV5-1 and TRBJ1-1; 7 positions agree with TRBD1. The CDR3 nucleotides read TGCGCCAGCAGCTTGGTTACAGGGGTTGGTGAAGCTTTCTTT. This translates into CASSLVTGVGEAFF.